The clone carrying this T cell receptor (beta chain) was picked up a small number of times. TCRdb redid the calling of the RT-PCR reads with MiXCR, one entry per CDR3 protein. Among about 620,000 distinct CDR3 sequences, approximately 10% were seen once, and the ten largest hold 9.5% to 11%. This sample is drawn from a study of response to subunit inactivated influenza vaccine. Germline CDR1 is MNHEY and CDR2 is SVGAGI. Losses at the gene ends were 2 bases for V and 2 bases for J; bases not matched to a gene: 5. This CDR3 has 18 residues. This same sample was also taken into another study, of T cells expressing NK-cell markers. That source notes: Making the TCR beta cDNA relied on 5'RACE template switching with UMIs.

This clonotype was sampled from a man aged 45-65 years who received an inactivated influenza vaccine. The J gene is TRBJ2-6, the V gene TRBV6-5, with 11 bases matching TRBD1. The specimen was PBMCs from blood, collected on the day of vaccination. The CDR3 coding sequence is TGTGCCAGCAGTTACCGCCCGGGACAGGGGGCTGGGGCCAACGTCCTGACTTTC. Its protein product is CASSYRPGQGAGANVLTF.